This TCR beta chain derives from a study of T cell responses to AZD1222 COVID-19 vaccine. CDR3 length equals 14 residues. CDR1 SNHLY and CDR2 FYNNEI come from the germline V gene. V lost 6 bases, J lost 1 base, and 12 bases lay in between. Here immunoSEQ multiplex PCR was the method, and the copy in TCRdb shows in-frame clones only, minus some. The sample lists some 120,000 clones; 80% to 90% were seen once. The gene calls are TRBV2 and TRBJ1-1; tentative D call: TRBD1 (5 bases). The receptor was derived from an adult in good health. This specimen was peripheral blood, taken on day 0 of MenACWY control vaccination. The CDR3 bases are TGTGCCAGCAGCCGGGGCTGGTCGAACACTGAAGCTTTCTTT. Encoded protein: CASSRGWSNTEAFF.